The 12 T cell receptor beta chains listed next were all sequenced from one sample in a study of HIV-infected patients and healthy controls. 450 to 600 ng RNA was reverse transcribed with alpha and beta constant-region primers. Using multiplexing indices, alpha and beta chain libraries were generated apart by chain-specific third strand synthesis. TCRdb re-called the 5' RACE reads with MiXCR, one entry per CDR3 protein. Among about 16,000 distinct CDR3 sequences listed, under 10% were seen once. The repertoire came from unfractionated whole blood and reflected all unsorted peripheral T cells. The sample was blood. These receptors were collected from an adult in good health.

This clonotype turned up a few times. The gene calls are TRBV20-1 and TRBJ2-2; perhaps TRBD2 as D (5 bases). Germline V gene lookup returns CDR1 DFQATT and CDR2 SNEGSKA (reference sequence). This CDR3 region has 17 residues. V was trimmed by 0 bases and J by 3 bases, leaving 17 bases between them. CDR3 nucleotides: TGCAGTGCTAGAGATCTAATGGAGGATGGGGACACCGGGGAGCTGTTTTTT. This translates into CSARDLMEDGDTGELFF.

This clonotype was counted many times. The chain is built from TRBV5-6 and TRBJ1-1; D remains unclear. The V gene's germline CDR1 is SGHDT and CDR2 YYEEEE. This CDR3 is 16 amino acids long. Trimming stripped 4 bases from V and 0 bases from J, with 16 bases between. The CDR3 loop reads CASSIPAGRMNTEAFF. CDR3 nucleotides: TGTGCCAGCAGCATCCCGGCGGGGAGGATGAACACTGAAGCTTTCTTT.

The chain joins TRBV12-3 or TRBV12-4 to TRBJ1-1; 9 bases are a match to TRBD1. The length of the CDR3 is 15 residues. Trimming cost V 3 bases and J 6 bases; bases outside gene matches: 8. CDR3 bases: TGTGCCAGCAGTTTCGTTGCGGGACAGGGCTCTGAAGCTTTCTTT. It yields the protein CASSFVAGQGSEAFF.

This chain joins TRBV20-1 and TRBJ2-5, with 11 bases fitting TRBD2. Germline values: CDR1 DFQATT, CDR2 SNEGSKA (reference sequence). V lost 5 bases, J lost 2 bases, and 10 bases stayed unmatched. The CDR3 loop spans 16 amino acids. CDR3 region: CSAAPQLAGVQETQYF. The CDR3 nucleotides read TGCAGTGCTGCCCCCCAACTAGCGGGAGTTCAAGAGACCCAGTACTTC.

This clonotype came up many times. The chain links TRBV12-3 or TRBV12-4 to TRBJ2-7; D gene unclear. The CDR3 consists of 12 residues. The V and J ends lost 6 bases and 0 bases respectively, with 6 bases between them. CDR3 amino acids: CASSYSSYEQYF. CDR3 bases: TGTGCCAGCAGCTATAGCTCCTACGAGCAGTACTTC.

At least ten counts were recorded for this clonotype. This chain connects TRBV6-2 or TRBV6-3 to TRBJ2-3, with D possibly being TRBD2 (6 bases). V lost 4 bases and J lost 5, with 16 bases in between. The germline gives CDR1 MNHEY, CDR2 SVGEGT. There are 15 residues in the CDR3. CDR3 sequence: CASSSDGSTVDTQYF. The DNA for the CDR3 is TGTGCCAGCAGTTCTGACGGGAGCACCGTAGATACGCAGTATTTT.

This clonotype showed up many times. The genes are TRBV20-1 and TRBJ2-3; a weak D match, TRBD2 (5 bases). The ends were cut back, 3 bases at V and 2 bases at J, with 9 bases in the middle. This CDR3 comprises 13 residues. Germline V gene data show CDR1 as DFQATT and CDR2 as SNEGSKA (reference sequence). CDR3 DNA sequence: TGCAGTGCTAGTAACGGGGTCACAGATACGCAGTATTTT. It specifies CSASNGVTDTQYF.

This clonotype rates as medium-sized. The chain uses TRBV2 and TRBJ1-1; 7 nucleotides align to TRBD1. Germline CDR1 reads SNHLY; CDR2 reads FYNNEI. The trim removed 6 bases at V and 8 bases at J, leaving 6 bases unmatched. The CDR3 is made up of 12 amino acids. CDR3 region: CASSPGQFEAFF. The CDR3 coding sequence is TGTGCCAGCAGCCCGGGACAGTTCGAAGCTTTCTTT.

This clonotype was counted many times. The chain carries TRBV20-1 and TRBJ1-1; D not certain. Per the germline V gene, CDR1 is DFQATT and CDR2 is SNEGSKA (reference sequence). V was cut by 6 bases and J by 1 base, with 9 bases left in between. The CDR3 spans 12 residues. CDR3 nucleotides: TGCAGTGCCCAAGTTGCGAACACTGAAGCTTTCTTT. Protein sequence: CSAQVANTEAFF.

Worth noting for this clonotype: No DNA is shown, since the ends of the CDR3 on it are uncertain; the CDR3 is the one TCRdb lists. The chain has TRBV29-1 and TRBJ2-1; TRBD1, the table's D call, lacks a check against the DNA. From its first to its last residue, the CDR3 has 10 amino acids. Germline V gene sequence: CDR1 SQVTM, CDR2 ANQGSEA. The CDR3 sequence: CSVGPGSSFF.

This clonotype is medium-sized (0.01 to 0.1%) in the sample. The chain recombines TRBV7-9 with TRBJ1-2; weak D call: TRBD1 (6 bases). CDR1 and CDR2 from the germline V gene are SEHNR and FQNEAQ (reference sequence). The CDR3 extends over 15 amino acids. The ends were cut back, 1 base at V and 4 bases at J, with 13 bases in the middle. This chain's CDR3 is CASSLGAGQPYGYTF. CDR3 coding DNA: TGTGCCAGCAGCTTAGGGGCCGGACAGCCCTATGGCTACACCTTC.

Only a few counts were recorded for this clonotype. The V gene is TRBV11-3, the J gene TRBJ1-1; the D gene is possibly TRBD1 (5 bases). The CDR3 totals 15 residues. V lost 2 bases and J lost 5, with 15 bases in between. Germline-derived CDR1 and CDR2 are SGHNT and YENEEA. CDR3 amino acids: CASSLNGARATEAFF. The CDR3 nucleotides are TGTGCCAGCAGCTTAAACGGGGCGAGGGCGACTGAAGCTTTCTTT.